A selection of T cell receptor beta chains follows, all from one sample in a study of shared clonotypes between healthy human individuals. Data came from immunoSEQ multiplex PCR; TCRdb stores just in-frame clones and leaves some out. The data contain around 1 million clones, around 80% of them singletons. Sequenced material: memory CD4+ T cells sorted from blood. The receptors were sampled from a man between 18 and 35 years old in good health. The CDR3 runs from the conserved cysteine through the conserved F or W. D genes are given only for firm matches. Expanded clones are given a class, and other clones once, few, many or no size at all.

abundance	d_gene	j_gene	v_gene	CDR3aa	CDR3nt
-	TRBD1	TRBJ2-1	TRBV25-1	CASSEPKQGVNEQFF	TGTGCCAGCAGTGAACCTAAACAGGGGGTGAATGAGCAGTTCTTC
-	-	TRBJ2-1	TRBV27	CASSSVANEQFF	TGTGCCAGCAGTAGTGTCGCCAATGAGCAGTTCTTC
few	-	TRBJ1-5	TRBV28	CASSFARGDQPQHF	TGTGCCAGCAGTTTCGCCAGGGGAGATCAGCCCCAGCATTTT
-	-	TRBJ2-7	TRBV4-1	CASSQVFRGSYEQYF	TGCGCCAGCAGCCAAGTGTTCAGGGGATCCTACGAGCAGTACTTC
-	TRBD2	TRBJ2-5	TRBV7-2	CASSRTSGGFETQYF	TGTGCCAGCAGTCGGACTAGCGGGGGGTTTGAGACCCAGTACTTC
-	-	TRBJ2-7	TRBV2	CASSEAGIVYEQYF	TGTGCCAGCAGTGAGGCAGGGATTGTCTACGAGCAGTACTTC
few	-	TRBJ1-5	TRBV30	CAWSDGTFSNQPQHF	TGTGCCTGGAGTGACGGGACCTTTAGCAATCAGCCCCAGCATTTT
-	-	TRBJ1-3	TRBV7-8	CASSFRTDGNTIYF	TGTGCCAGCAGCTTTAGGACGGACGGAAACACCATATATTTT
-	-	TRBJ1-3	TRBV14	CASSQFGQGNTIYF	TGTGCCAGCAGCCAGTTCGGACAGGGAAACACCATATATTTT
-	-	TRBJ2-7	TRBV5-4	CASRPDAAYEQYF	TGTGCCAGCAGACCCGACGCAGCCTACGAGCAGTACTTC
-	-	TRBJ2-5	TRBV7-9	CASSSTAIQETQYF	TGTGCCAGCAGCTCTACTGCGATCCAAGAGACCCAGTACTTC
many	-	TRBJ1-2	TRBV29-1	CSVGGEDIRANYGYTF	TGCAGCGTTGGGGGGGAGGACATCCGAGCTAACTATGGCTACACCTTC
-	-	TRBJ1-1	TRBV7-9	CASSSTKPMNTEAFF	TGTGCCAGCAGCTCAACAAAGCCAATGAACACTGAAGCTTTCTTT
-	-	TRBJ1-5	TRBV5-5	CASSPHPSTDSNQPQHF	TGTGCCAGCAGCCCTCATCCGTCGACAGATAGCAATCAGCCCCAGCATTTT
-	TRBD2	TRBJ2-2	TRBV2	CASSETSTSGSLSGELFF	TGTGCCAGCAGTGAAACCTCTACTAGCGGGAGTTTGTCCGGGGAGCTGTTTTTT
-	TRBD1	TRBJ1-4	TRBV15	CATSRDRGTGEATNEKLFF	TGTGCCACCAGCAGAGATCGTGGGACAGGGGAGGCAACTAATGAAAAACTGTTTTTT
-	TRBD1	TRBJ1-5	TRBV6-1	CASSLTGGSNQPQHF	TGTGCCAGCAGTCTGACAGGGGGTAGCAATCAGCCCCAGCATTTT
-	TRBD1	TRBJ2-7	TRBV6-5	CASSSASPGQTYEQYF	TGTGCCAGCAGTTCGGCCTCTCCGGGACAGACCTACGAGCAGTACTTC
many	-	TRBJ2-7	TRBV11-2	CASSLEWRTYEQYF	TGTGCCAGCAGCTTAGAGTGGCGAACCTACGAGCAGTACTTC
-	TRBD1	TRBJ1-4	TRBV5-1	CASSLAAGGKTNEKLFF	TGCGCCAGCAGCTTGGCCGCAGGGGGCAAAACTAATGAAAAACTGTTTTTT